A single sample is the source of the 27 T cell receptor beta chains below, sequenced in a study of radiotherapy plus CTLA-4 blockade in lung cancer. Method: immunoSEQ multiplex PCR; TCRdb's copy keeps in-frame clones and lacks some. Among about 88,000 clones listed, 60% to 80% were seen once. Sequencing used peripheral blood, obtained from a patient treated with radiotherapy plus ipilimumab. These receptors all come from a human donor with non-small cell lung cancer that progressed on radiotherapy plus ipilimumab.

The J gene is TRBJ1-5, the V gene TRBV5-6, with 8 bases fitting TRBD1. V lost 2 bases and J lost 7; bases outside the gene matches: 11. Germline loops: CDR1 SGHDT, CDR2 YYEEEE. This CDR3 is built from 16 residues. CDR3 loop: CASSFYDRGHGQPQHF. CDR3 in DNA: TGTGCCAGCAGCTTCTACGACAGGGGACACGGGCAGCCCCAGCATTTT.

This clone was seen only a few times. The chain couples TRBV6-6 to TRBJ2-7; D not certain. This CDR3 spans 11 amino acids. The germline V and J ends were trimmed by 6 bases and 7 bases, with 10 bases remaining between them. Germline assignment: CDR1 MNHNY and CDR2 SVGAGI (reference sequence). CDR3 residues: CASSHSSEQYF. The CDR3 coding sequence is TGTGCCAGCAGCCACAGCTCTGAGCAGTACTTC.

DNA of the CDR3: TGCGCCAGCAGCCGCACGGACAGCTACTACGAGCAGTACTTC. Amino acids: CASSRTDSYYEQYF. The rearrangement links TRBV5-1 to TRBJ2-7; D possibly corresponds to TRBD1 (6 bases). The CDR3 is 14 residues long. Germline V gene lookup returns CDR1 SGHRS and CDR2 YFSETQ. Trimming shortened V by 4 bases and J by 3 bases, and 14 bases separated the two germline ends.

The V gene is TRBV15, the J gene TRBJ1-6; D uncertain. The germline CDR1 and CDR2 sequences are LNHNV and YYDKDF (reference sequence). V lost 5 bases and J lost 7, with 12 bases in between. This CDR3 is built from 14 residues. DNA of the CDR3: TGTGCCACCAGCCGTTACAGTCTCAATTCACCCCTCCACTTT. It is translated as CATSRYSLNSPLHF.

Only a few counts were recorded for this clone. The chain links TRBV28 to TRBJ1-4; the match to TRBD1 covers 9 bases. V shed 5 bases and J 5 bases; nucleotides not matched to a gene: 6. This CDR3 is 15 amino acids long. Per germline, CDR1 MDHEN and CDR2 SYDVKM. CDR3 sequence: CASSPPGQGNEKLFF. In DNA form, the CDR3 reads TGTGCCAGCAGTCCACCGGGACAGGGAAATGAAAAACTGTTTTTT.

In this sample, this clone turned up a few times. A read error may produce the germline difference seen at one junction end. The genes are TRBV10-3 and TRBJ1-2; D unclear. The CDR3 is 11 amino acids. Germline CDR1 and CDR2: ENHRY and SYGVKD. The DNA of the CDR3 is TGTGCCATAAGTGATAACTATGGCTACACCTTC. It codes for CAISDNYGYTF.

The chain joins TRBV5-1 to TRBJ2-6, with D perhaps matching TRBD1 or TRBD2 (5 bases each). In germline, CDR1 is SGHRS, CDR2 YFSETQ. With 2 bases removed from V and 1 base from J, the gap between germline ends came to 10 bases. This CDR3 region has 16 residues. The CDR3 coding sequence is TGCGCCAGCAGCTTTATTGGGACGTCTGGGGCCAACGTCCTGACTTTC. It encodes CASSFIGTSGANVLTF.

The J gene is TRBJ2-6, the V gene TRBV5-1; 10 bases line up with TRBD1. CDR1 and CDR2 (germline): SGHRS, YFSETQ. The CDR3 is made up of 19 amino acids. The V segment lost 2 bases and the J segment 1 base; nucleotides outside the gene matches: 9. The CDR3 sequence is CASSLSGTGVKSGANVLTF. The CDR3 nucleotides read TGCGCCAGCAGCTTATCAGGGACAGGGGTCAAATCTGGGGCCAACGTCCTGACTTTC.

The CDR3 protein is CASSAGTGSTDTQYF. CDR3 sequence (DNA): TGTGCCAGCAGCGCCGGGACAGGGAGCACAGATACGCAGTATTTT. The chain carries TRBV9 and TRBJ2-3; 9 nucleotides line up with TRBD1. Germline lookup yields CDR1 SGDLS and CDR2 YYNGEE. The CDR3 has 15 amino acids. Germline trimming cut 3 bases from V and 0 bases from J; bases unmatched to any gene: 2. Complete variable domain (other parts from reference TRBV9 and TRBJ2-3): DSGVTQTPKHLITATGQRVTLRCSPRSGDLSVYWYQQSLDQGLQFLIQYYNGEERAKGNILERFSAQQFPDLHSELNLSSLELGDSALYFCASSAGTGSTDTQYFGPGTRLTVL.

The chain recombines TRBV14 with TRBJ2-1, with a tentative D call TRBD2 (5 bases). V dropped 4 bases and J dropped 9 bases, with 10 bases sitting between them. The CDR3 totals 12 residues. CDR1 is SGHDN, CDR2 FVKESK, per germline. For the CDR3, the DNA is TGTGCCAGCAGCCGAGGGTATCTTGAGCAGTTCTTC. Its protein is CASSRGYLEQFF.

The chain has TRBV4-1 and TRBJ2-1; TRBD2 agrees at 11 bases. The CDR3 covers 18 residues. CDR1 and CDR2 from the germline V gene are MGHRA and YSYEKL. Trimming cost V 1 base and J 6 bases; bases outside gene matches: 11. CDR3 sequence reads: CASSQGQVGTSGSNEQFF. CDR3 in DNA: TGCGCCAGCAGCCAAGGACAGGTCGGAACTAGCGGGAGCAATGAGCAGTTCTTC.

The J gene is TRBJ2-5, the V gene TRBV7-2; the match to TRBD2 covers 8 bases. This CDR3 has 16 amino acids. The trim removed 5 bases at V and 0 bases at J, leaving 8 bases unmatched. Per the germline V gene, CDR1 is SGHTA and CDR2 is FQGNSA. In DNA form, the CDR3 reads TGTGCCAGCAGCCCCGTGGCGGGGGGTTACCAAGAGACCCAGTACTTC. This sequence encodes CASSPVAGGYQETQYF. The variable domain in full, with the rest retrieved from reference TRBV7-2 and TRBJ2-5, is GAGVSQSPSNKVTEKGKDVELRCDPISGHTALYWYRQSLGQGLEFLIYFQGNSAPDKSGLPSDRFSAERTGGSVSTLTIQRTQQEDSAVYLCASSPVAGGYQETQYFGPGTRLLVL.

The CDR3 DNA follows: TGTGCCAGCAGCGCCTCGACAGGGTTCACCGGGGAGCTGTTTTTT. Its translation is CASSASTGFTGELFF. V gene TRBV9 combines with J gene TRBJ2-2; 7 bases fit TRBD1. This CDR3 region has 15 residues. Germline loops: CDR1 SGDLS, CDR2 YYNGEE. V lost 3 bases, J lost 4 bases, and 6 bases stayed unmatched.

The chain couples TRBV28 to TRBJ1-1; 9 nucleotides match TRBD1. CDR3 length: 14 amino acids. Trimming removed 4 bases from V and 1 base from J; junction bases left unmatched: 1. Per the germline V gene, CDR1 is MDHEN and CDR2 is SYDVKM. CDR3 sequence: CASSSGQGNTEAFF. CDR3 bases: TGTGCCAGCAGTTCGGGACAGGGGAACACTGAAGCTTTCTTT.

J is TRBJ2-7 and V is TRBV5-1, with 12 bases aligning to TRBD2. This CDR3 region has 15 residues. Germline-derived CDR1 and CDR2 are SGHRS and YFSETQ. The V segment lost 5 bases and the J segment 4 bases; nucleotides outside the gene matches: 7. For the CDR3, the DNA is TGCGCCAGCAGAGTGGGACTAGCGGGTACTTACGAGCAGTACTTC. Encoded protein: CASRVGLAGTYEQYF.

The genes are TRBV4-3 and TRBJ2-1; D uncertain. V lost 0 bases and J lost 9, with 6 bases in between. CDR1 LGHNA and CDR2 YSLEER come from the germline V gene. The CDR3 consists of 12 residues. The CDR3 coding sequence is TGCGCCAGCAGCCAAGATTGGGGTGAGCAGTTCTTC. This codes for CASSQDWGEQFF.

This chain joins TRBV10-1 and TRBJ2-2, with D possibly called TRBD1 or TRBD2 (5 bases each). V lost 8 bases to trimming and J lost 0 bases, with 13 bases between them. CDR1 is WNHNN and CDR2 is SYGVQD in the germline V gene (reference sequence). The CDR3 sequence is 15 residues long. The CDR3 DNA sequence: TGCGCCAGCTCACCGGGACGAGCGAACACCGGGGAGCTGTTTTTT. The encoded protein is CASSPGRANTGELFF.

This chain links TRBV28 with TRBJ1-6; 8 bases are a match to TRBD1. The CDR3 runs to 18 residues. Germline trimming cut 4 bases from V and 7 bases from J; bases unmatched to any gene: 15. Germline CDR1 MDHEN, CDR2 SYDVKM. The CDR3 DNA sequence: TGTGCCAGCAGTTCCGCCCGCCCCGACAGGGGCTTGAATTCACCCCTCCACTTT. Translated, it gives CASSSARPDRGLNSPLHF.

The rearrangement links TRBV5-1 to TRBJ1-2; D not certain. CDR1 and CDR2 from the germline V gene are SGHRS and YFSETQ. V shed 7 bases and J shed 3 bases, with 7 bases lying between them. The CDR3 extends over 11 amino acids. The CDR3 sequence is CASRADYGYTF. In nucleotides, the CDR3 is TGCGCCAGCCGGGCCGACTATGGCTACACCTTC.

This chain connects TRBV11-1 to TRBJ2-7; unclear D gene. Germline V lookup: CDR1 SGHAT, CDR2 FQDESV (reference sequence). Between the trimmed V and J ends, which lost 1 base and 1 base, there was a span of 8 bases. This CDR3 has 14 residues. CDR3 DNA: TGTGCCAGCAGCTTAGGTTTAGTATCCTACGAGCAGTACTTC. This sequence encodes CASSLGLVSYEQYF.

V and J are TRBV6-1 and TRBJ1-1, with TRBD1 identical over 9 bases. Germline V gene lookup returns CDR1 MNHNS and CDR2 SASEGT. V shed 4 bases, J shed 4 bases, and the junction held 4 bases outside the gene matches. CDR3 length: 14 amino acids. In nucleotides, the CDR3 is TGTGCCAGCAGTGGAATGACAGGGGGCACTGAAGCTTTCTTT. This translates into CASSGMTGGTEAFF.

This chain uses TRBV27 with TRBJ2-3; 8 bases match TRBD2. CDR1 and CDR2 from the germline V gene are MNHEY and SMNVEV (reference sequence). The CDR3 extends over 15 amino acids. V gave up 2 bases and J gave up 5 bases; unmatched junction bases: 6. CDR3 in DNA: TGTGCCAGCAGTTTACTCACGGGGGGGTTAGATACGCAGTATTTT. It codes for CASSLLTGGLDTQYF.

V gene TRBV7-2 combines with J gene TRBJ2-3; D gene ambiguous. Germline V gene data show CDR1 as SGHTA and CDR2 as FQGNSA. Between the trimmed V and J ends, which lost 1 base and 6 bases, there was a span of 8 bases. The CDR3 totals 13 residues. The CDR3 reads CASSLGGWDTQYF. The CDR3 DNA follows: TGTGCCAGCAGCTTAGGGGGATGGGATACGCAGTATTTT.

Only one count was recorded for this clone. The rearrangement joins TRBV5-1 to TRBJ2-2; 10 bases agree with TRBD1. The CDR3 sequence is 17 residues long. The ends lost 4 bases at V and 5 bases at J; junction bases unmatched: 11. CDR1 is SGHRS and CDR2 is YFSETQ in the germline V gene. This CDR3 is CASSAGPGTGDTGELFF. The CDR3 nucleotides are TGCGCCAGCAGCGCAGGCCCCGGGACAGGGGATACCGGGGAGCTGTTTTTT.

A single count supports this clone. The chain is built from TRBV28 and TRBJ1-2; 7 bases fit TRBD1. Germline V CDR1 and CDR2: MDHEN, SYDVKM. After removal of 7 bases from V and 1 base from J, the junction contained 15 bases not matched to a gene. The CDR3 is 17 residues long. CDR3 nucleotides: TGTGCCAGCAATCTTGCGGGCGGACAGGCGATTAACTATGGCTACACCTTC. Its protein is CASNLAGGQAINYGYTF.

Here the CDR3 reads CASSTGLAGYEQYF. The DNA for the CDR3 is TGTGCCAGCAGCACGGGACTAGCGGGCTACGAGCAGTACTTC. This chain joins TRBV9 and TRBJ2-7; 12 nucleotides match TRBD2. The length of the CDR3 is 14 residues. Losses at the gene ends were 4 bases for V and 3 bases for J; bases not matched to a gene: 2. Germline CDR1 is SGDLS and CDR2 is YYNGEE.

This chain uses TRBV7-9 with TRBJ1-2; weak D call: TRBD1 (6 bases). Germline V lookup: CDR1 SEHNR, CDR2 FQNEAQ (reference sequence). This CDR3 has 14 residues. V lost 5 bases and J 3 bases, leaving 13 bases between the germline ends. This chain's CDR3 is CASSPGAIDYGYTF. CDR3 nucleotide sequence: TGTGCCAGCAGCCCAGGGGCGATAGACTATGGCTACACCTTC.